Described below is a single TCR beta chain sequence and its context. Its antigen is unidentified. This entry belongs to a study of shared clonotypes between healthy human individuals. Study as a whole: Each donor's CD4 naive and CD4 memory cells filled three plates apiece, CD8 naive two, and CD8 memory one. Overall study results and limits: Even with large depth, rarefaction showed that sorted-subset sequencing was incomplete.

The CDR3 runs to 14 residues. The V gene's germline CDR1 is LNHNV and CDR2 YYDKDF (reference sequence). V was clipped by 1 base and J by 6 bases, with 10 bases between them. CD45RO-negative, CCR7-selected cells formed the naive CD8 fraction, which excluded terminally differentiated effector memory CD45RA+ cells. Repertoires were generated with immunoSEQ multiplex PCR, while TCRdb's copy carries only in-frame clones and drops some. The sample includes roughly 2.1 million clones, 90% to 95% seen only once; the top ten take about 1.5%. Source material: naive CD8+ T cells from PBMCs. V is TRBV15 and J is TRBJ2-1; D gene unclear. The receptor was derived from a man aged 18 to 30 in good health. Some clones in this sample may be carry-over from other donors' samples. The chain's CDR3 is CATSRGWSANEQFF. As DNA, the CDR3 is TGTGCCACCAGCAGAGGTTGGTCCGCCAATGAGCAGTTCTTC.